This T cell receptor (beta chain) was identified during a study of blood T cells in healthy people across ages. A second PCR of roughly 7 to 11 cycles used a sample-barcoded 5' primer and a J-beta primer mix. TCRdb reprocessed the 5' RACE reads with MiXCR, giving one entry per CDR3 protein. The sample has hundreds of thousands of distinct CDR3 sequences, around three fifths seen once; the top ten hold roughly 24%. Germline CDR1 is LNHNV and CDR2 is YYDKDF (reference sequence). CDR3 size: 14 residues. Trimming cost V 8 bases and J 0 bases; bases outside gene matches: 4. This clonotype came up once. Donors each provided approximately 9.6 milliliters of peripheral blood.

What was sequenced was blood. The V and J genes are TRBV15 and TRBJ2-3; the match to TRBD2 covers 8 bases. The TCR sequence derives from a man aged 35 to 55 in good health. The CDR3 bases are TGTGCCACCGGGCGGGAGGCAAGCACAGATACGCAGTATTTT. As protein: CATGREASTDTQYF.